This is a list of T cell receptor beta chains from one sample in a study of human T cells and chemical hapten exposure. Using its own MiXCR run on the RACE reads, TCRdb lists one record per CDR3 protein. The sample consists of some 110,000 distinct CDR3 sequences, approximately 12% of them appearing once. This material consisted of whole blood, taken in connection with sensitization to the hapten diphenylcyclopropenone (DPC). The receptors derive from a woman in her forties or fifties with alopecia areata. Some clones in this sample may be carry-over from other donors' samples. Each CDR3 is given with its conserved first and last residue. The D gene is left open where the match is weak. For some rows the clone size is stated as once, few or many, or as a class when expanded; others skip it.

abundance	v_gene	d_gene	j_gene	CDR3aa	CDR3nt
many	TRBV5-1	NA	TRBJ2-5	CASSFLETQYF	TGCGCCAGCAGCTTCTTAGAGACCCAGTACTTC
many	TRBV7-9	NA	TRBJ1-5	CASSSSPGDQPQHF	TGTGCCAGCAGCTCTTCCCCGGGAGATCAGCCCCAGCATTTT
NA	TRBV25-1	NA	TRBJ2-3	CASSGRGTDTQYF	TGTGCCAGCAGTGGGCGGGGCACAGATACGCAGTATTTT
few	TRBV5-1	TRBD2	TRBJ2-7	CASRLAGADYEQYF	TGCGCCAGCAGATTAGCGGGAGCCGACTACGAGCAGTACTTC
many	TRBV5-1	NA	TRBJ2-2	CASSSEESNTGELFF	TGCGCCAGCAGCTCCGAAGAGTCGAACACCGGGGAGCTGTTTTTT
NA	TRBV28	NA	TRBJ2-3	CASSPSLNTQYF	TGTGCCAGCAGTCCTTCCCTAAATACGCAGTATTTT
NA	TRBV7-9	TRBD1	TRBJ1-5	CASSYVGQGVDQHF	TGTGCCAGCAGCTACGTTGGACAGGGTGTTGACCAGCATTTT
few	TRBV4-3	TRBD1	TRBJ2-7	CASSQDAGTGGTYEQYF	TGCGCCAGCAGCCAGGACGCCGGGACAGGGGGCACCTACGAGCAGTACTTC
NA	TRBV28	NA	TRBJ2-3	CASSRGFWGTQYF	TGTGCCAGCAGTCGGGGCTTTTGGGGCACGCAGTATTTT
NA	TRBV6-5	TRBD2	TRBJ2-7	CASSYSGLAGAYEQYF	TGTGCCAGCAGTTACTCGGGACTAGCGGGGGCCTACGAGCAGTACTTC
many	TRBV18	NA	TRBJ1-4	CASSPRGATNEKLFF	TGTGCCAGCTCACCACGGGGGGCGACTAATGAAAAACTGTTTTTT
NA	TRBV6-5	NA	TRBJ2-7	CASSYSTGLTYEQYF	TGTGCCAGCAGTTACTCGACAGGCCTAACCTACGAGCAGTACTTC
NA	TRBV6-6	TRBD1	TRBJ1-3	CASSYSRETGERNTIYF	TGTGCCAGCAGTTACTCGAGGGAAACAGGGGAAAGAAACACCATATATTTT
NA	TRBV28	NA	TRBJ1-1	CASSSPTTKPREAFF	TGTGCCAGCAGTTCTCCGACGACAAAACCCCGGGAAGCTTTCTTT
NA	TRBV19	NA	TRBJ1-5	CASTMEGQPQHF	TGTGCCAGTACCATGGAAGGGCAGCCCCAGCATTTT
few	TRBV4-1	TRBD2	TRBJ2-7	CASSQEPLAGLYEQYF	TGCGCCAGCAGCCAAGAACCACTAGCGGGACTCTACGAGCAGTACTTC
NA	TRBV20-1	TRBD2	TRBJ2-7	CSASRTRVTYEQYF	TGCAGTGCTTCCAGGACTAGGGTAACCTACGAGCAGTACTTC
few	TRBV11-2	NA	TRBJ1-3	CASSPALSGNTIYF	TGTGCCAGCAGCCCGGCCCTCTCTGGAAACACCATATATTTT
NA	TRBV27	NA	TRBJ2-1	CASSRNPGGSGNEQFF	TGTGCCAGCAGTCGGAACCCAGGGGGTAGCGGCAATGAGCAGTTCTTC
NA	TRBV28	NA	TRBJ1-2	CASNSIRGYTF	TGTGCCAGCAATTCTATAAGAGGCTACACCTTC
many	TRBV29-1	TRBD1	TRBJ1-4	CSVVRQGSEKLFF	TGCAGCGTTGTGCGACAGGGCAGTGAAAAACTGTTTTTT
many	TRBV28	TRBD1	TRBJ2-2	CASSSPQGARTGELFF	TGTGCCAGCAGTTCCCCTCAGGGGGCTCGAACCGGGGAGCTGTTTTTT
few	TRBV6-2/TRBV6-3	NA	TRBJ2-1	CASSYLTSYNEQFF	TGTGCCAGCAGCTACCTGACTTCCTACAATGAGCAGTTCTTC
few	TRBV5-1	NA	TRBJ1-4	CASSFGTIEEKLFF	TGCGCCAGCAGCTTCGGGACCATAGAAGAAAAACTGTTTTTT